The next 9 T cell receptor beta chains were all read from a single sample in a study of shared clonotypes between healthy human individuals. The protocol was immunoSEQ multiplex PCR, while the TCRdb copy is restricted to in-frame clones and leaves out a portion. The table includes about 1 million clones, about 75% detected once. Sequencing input: memory CD4+ T cells sorted from blood. Subset in this sample: CD45RA-negative fraction. These receptors were obtained from a man between 18 and 29 years old in good health.

This sequence joins TRBV9 and TRBJ2-3; D is unclear. The ends were cut back, 4 bases at V and 0 bases at J, with 12 bases in the middle. Germline assignment: CDR1 SGDLS and CDR2 YYNGEE. The CDR3 contains 15 residues. The CDR3 nucleotides read TGTGCCAGCAGCTCCTCGGCCACTAGCACAGATACGCAGTATTTT. Residues: CASSSSATSTDTQYF.

This clone occurred a few times. This chain connects TRBV9 to TRBJ2-3, with TRBD1 identical over 7 bases. J gave up 3 bases and V 4 bases, and 5 bases lay outside the gene matches. Germline loops: CDR1 SGDLS, CDR2 YYNGEE. The CDR3 runs to 14 residues. CDR3 nucleotide sequence: TGTGCCAGCAGCCCTCCACAGGGGACAGATACGCAGTATTTT. Translating it yields CASSPPQGTDTQYF.

This chain uses TRBV28 with TRBJ1-2, with 8 bases that match TRBD1. The V segment lost 6 bases and the J segment 2 bases; nucleotides outside the gene matches: 5. CDR3 length: 14 amino acids. The germline gives CDR1 MDHEN, CDR2 SYDVKM. The CDR3 sequence is CASRKQGVNYGYTF. The CDR3 DNA sequence: TGTGCCAGCAGGAAACAGGGGGTAAACTATGGCTACACCTTC.

The chain joins TRBV28 to TRBJ1-6, with D possibly being TRBD1 (5 bases). With 2 bases removed from V and 7 bases from J, the gap between germline ends came to 15 bases. The CDR3 sequence is 16 residues long. CDR1 and CDR2 from the germline V gene are MDHEN and SYDVKM. CDR3 coding DNA: TGTGCCAGCAGTTTAACTCTCAGGGCGGGAAATTCACCCCTCCACTTT. It translates to CASSLTLRAGNSPLHF.

CDR3 coding DNA: TGTGCCAGCAGCGGTGCGGGAACAGATACGCAGTATTTT. Its protein is CASSGAGTDTQYF. The chain uses TRBV7-2 and TRBJ2-3; possibly TRBD2 for D (6 bases). The CDR3 runs to 13 residues. CDR1 and CDR2 from the germline V gene are SGHTA and FQGNSA. Trimming took 5 bases from V and 3 from J, leaving 9 bases between them.

Only a few counts were recorded for this clone. The sample carries other DNA sequences with the same CDR3. V gene TRBV7-9 combines with J gene TRBJ1-1, with a tentative D call TRBD1 (5 bases). The ends were cut back, 3 bases at V and 0 bases at J, with 8 bases in the middle. This CDR3 contains 14 residues. Germline loops: CDR1 SEHNR, CDR2 FQNEAQ (reference sequence). CDR3 DNA sequence: TGTGCCAGCAGCTTGGGACCACTGAACACTGAAGCTTTCTTT. It codes for CASSLGPLNTEAFF.

The J gene is TRBJ1-6, the V gene TRBV27; 7 bases map to TRBD1. With V trimmed by 6 bases and J by 10 bases, 3 bases remained unmatched. Germline V gene lookup returns CDR1 MNHEY and CDR2 SMNVEV (reference sequence). This CDR3 contains 12 residues. CDR3 in DNA: TGTGCCAGCAGGAGGGACAGATCACCCCTCCACTTT. This codes for CASRRDRSPLHF.

This clone was seen just once. The rearrangement joins TRBV6-1 to TRBJ2-7; tentatively, D is TRBD1 (6 bases). V was trimmed by 8 bases and J by 4 bases, leaving 12 bases between them. The length of the CDR3 is 12 residues. In germline, CDR1 is MNHNS, CDR2 SASEGT. The CDR3 is CASGAGAYEQYF. In nucleotides, the CDR3 is TGTGCCAGCGGGGCAGGGGCGTACGAGCAGTACTTC.

Notes on this clone: The sample carries other DNA sequences with the same CDR3. The V and J genes are TRBV9 and TRBJ2-7; possibly TRBD2 for D (5 bases). Germline CDR1 and CDR2: SGDLS and YYNGEE. With 3 bases removed from V and 1 base from J, the gap between germline ends came to 8 bases. CDR3 length equals 13 residues. Here the CDR3 reads CASSAGLSYEQYF. The CDR3, as DNA: TGTGCCAGCAGCGCGGGGTTGTCCTACGAGCAGTACTTC.